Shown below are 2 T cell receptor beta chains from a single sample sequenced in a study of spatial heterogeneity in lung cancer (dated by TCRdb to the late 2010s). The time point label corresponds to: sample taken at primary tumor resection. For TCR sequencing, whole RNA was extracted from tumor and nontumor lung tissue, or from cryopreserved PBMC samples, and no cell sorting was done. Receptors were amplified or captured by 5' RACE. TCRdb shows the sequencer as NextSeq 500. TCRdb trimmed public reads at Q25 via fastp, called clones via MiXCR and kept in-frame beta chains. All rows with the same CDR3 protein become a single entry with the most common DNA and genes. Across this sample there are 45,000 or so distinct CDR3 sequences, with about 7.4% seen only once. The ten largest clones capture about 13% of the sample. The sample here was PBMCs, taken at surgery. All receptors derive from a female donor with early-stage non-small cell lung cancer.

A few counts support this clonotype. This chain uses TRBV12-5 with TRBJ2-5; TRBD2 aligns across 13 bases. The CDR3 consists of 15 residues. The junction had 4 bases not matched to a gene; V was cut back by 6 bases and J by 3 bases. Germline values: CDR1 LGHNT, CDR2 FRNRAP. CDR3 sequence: CASGKGTSGEETQYF. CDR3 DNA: TGTGCTAGTGGCAAGGGGACTAGCGGGGAAGAGACCCAGTACTTC.

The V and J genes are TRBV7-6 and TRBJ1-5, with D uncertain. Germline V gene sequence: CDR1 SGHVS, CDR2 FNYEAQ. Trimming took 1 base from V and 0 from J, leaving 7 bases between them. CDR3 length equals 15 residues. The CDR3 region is CASSLDRSSNQPQHF. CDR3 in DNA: TGTGCCAGCAGCTTAGACCGAAGTAGCAATCAGCCCCAGCATTTT.